Sequencing of this TCR beta chain was carried out in a study of liver allograft versus peripheral blood T cells. Study-wide context: Intrahepatic T cell receptor repertoires from transplanted livers were compared against repertoires in recipients' peripheral blood. Whole-study findings and limits: Liver allograft and peripheral blood T cell receptor repertoires reportedly differed.

CDR1 is SQVTM, CDR2 ANQGSEA, per germline. This CDR3 contains 13 residues. The ends lost 4 bases at V and 2 bases at J; junction bases unmatched: 3. About this clonotype: What it binds is unknown.

From the reads, TCRdb called clonotypes with MiXCR, one entry per CDR3 protein. The sample shows fewer than 15,000 distinct CDR3 sequences, 18% of them seen only once. The origin of this receptor is a human patient who had a liver transplant. Some T cells could come from the graft donor. This rearrangement joins TRBV29-1 to TRBJ1-2; 8 bases agree with TRBD1. The CDR3 sequence is CSVGDRGNYGYTF. DNA of the CDR3: TGCAGCGTTGGCGACAGGGGAAACTATGGCTACACCTTC.